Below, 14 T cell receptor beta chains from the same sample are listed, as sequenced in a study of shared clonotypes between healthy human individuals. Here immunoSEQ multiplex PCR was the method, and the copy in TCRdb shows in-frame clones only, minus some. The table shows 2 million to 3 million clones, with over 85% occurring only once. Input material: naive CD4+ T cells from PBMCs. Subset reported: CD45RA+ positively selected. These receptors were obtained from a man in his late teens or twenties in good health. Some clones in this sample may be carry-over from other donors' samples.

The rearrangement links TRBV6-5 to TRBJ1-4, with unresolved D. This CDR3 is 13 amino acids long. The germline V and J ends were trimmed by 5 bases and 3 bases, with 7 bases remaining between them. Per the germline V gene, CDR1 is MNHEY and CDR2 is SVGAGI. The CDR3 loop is CASSGSANEKLFF. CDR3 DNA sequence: TGTGCCAGCAGTGGGTCAGCTAATGAAAAACTGTTTTTT.

As DNA, the CDR3 is TGTGCCAGCAGTTCGGGGTCGGAGACCCAGTACTTC. Residues: CASSSGSETQYF. The chain uses TRBV25-1 and TRBJ2-5, with D possibly being TRBD2 (5 bases). Germline CDR1 MGHDK, CDR2 SYGVNS. With 5 bases removed from V and 5 bases from J, the gap between germline ends came to 9 bases. The CDR3 has 12 amino acids.

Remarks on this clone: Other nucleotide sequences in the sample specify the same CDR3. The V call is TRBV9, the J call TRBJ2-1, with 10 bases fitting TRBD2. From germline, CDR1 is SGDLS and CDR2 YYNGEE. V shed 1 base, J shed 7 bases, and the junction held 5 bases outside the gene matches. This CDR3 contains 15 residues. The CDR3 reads CASSVLAGVGNEQFF. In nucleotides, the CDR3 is TGTGCCAGCAGCGTACTAGCGGGAGTGGGTAATGAGCAGTTCTTC. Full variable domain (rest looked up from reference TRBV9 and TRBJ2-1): DSGVTQTPKHLITATGQRVTLRCSPRSGDLSVYWYQQSLDQGLQFLIQYYNGEERAKGNILERFSAQQFPDLHSELNLSSLELGDSALYFCASSVLAGVGNEQFFGPGTRLTVL.

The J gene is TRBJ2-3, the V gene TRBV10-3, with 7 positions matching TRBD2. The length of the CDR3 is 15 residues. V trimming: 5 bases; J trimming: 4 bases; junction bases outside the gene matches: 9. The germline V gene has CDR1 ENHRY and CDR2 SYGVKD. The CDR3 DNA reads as TGTGCCATCAGTCCCCATGGGGGGGACGCAGATACGCAGTATTTT. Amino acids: CAISPHGGDADTQYF.

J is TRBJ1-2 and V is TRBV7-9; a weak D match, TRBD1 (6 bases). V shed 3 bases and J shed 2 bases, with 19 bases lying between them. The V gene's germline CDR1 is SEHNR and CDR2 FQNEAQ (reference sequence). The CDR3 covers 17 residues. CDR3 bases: TGTGCCAGCAGCTTGGTGACTGCACAGGGCTCGAACTATGGCTACACCTTC. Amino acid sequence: CASSLVTAQGSNYGYTF. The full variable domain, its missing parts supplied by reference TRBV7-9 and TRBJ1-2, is DTGVSQNPRHKITKRGQNVTFRCDPISEHNRLYWYRQTLGQGPEFLTYFQNEAQLEKSRLLSDRFSAERPKGSFSTLEIQRTEQGDSAMYLCASSLVTAQGSNYGYTFGSGTRLTVV.

The DNA of the CDR3 is TGCGCCAGCAGCCGCGCCCTAGCGGGGGCGAACAATGAGCAGTTCTTC. Protein product: CASSRALAGANNEQFF. V is TRBV4-3 and J is TRBJ2-1; 10 bases align to TRBD2. Germline-derived CDR1 and CDR2 are LGHNA and YSLEER. The J segment lost 5 bases and the V segment lost 4 bases, leaving 8 bases of the junction unmatched. This CDR3 comprises 16 residues.

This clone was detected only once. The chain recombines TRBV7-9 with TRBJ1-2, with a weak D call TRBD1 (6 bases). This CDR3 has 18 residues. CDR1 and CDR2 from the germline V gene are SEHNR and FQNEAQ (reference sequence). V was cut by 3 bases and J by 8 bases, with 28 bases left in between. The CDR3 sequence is CASSFFDTAGTPRRGYTF. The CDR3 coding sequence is TGTGCCAGCAGCTTCTTCGATACTGCCGGGACACCCCGGCGGGGCTACACCTTC. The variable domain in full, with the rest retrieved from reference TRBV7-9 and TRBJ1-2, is DTGVSQNPRHKITKRGQNVTFRCDPISEHNRLYWYRQTLGQGPEFLTYFQNEAQLEKSRLLSDRFSAERPKGSFSTLEIQRTEQGDSAMYLCASSFFDTAGTPRRGYTFGSGTRLTVV.

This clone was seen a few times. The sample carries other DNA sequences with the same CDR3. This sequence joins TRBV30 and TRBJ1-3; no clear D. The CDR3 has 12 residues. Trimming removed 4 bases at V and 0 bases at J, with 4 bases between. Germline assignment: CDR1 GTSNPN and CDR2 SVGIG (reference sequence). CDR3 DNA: TGTGCCTGGACCGTCTCTGGAAACACCATATATTTT. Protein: CAWTVSGNTIYF.

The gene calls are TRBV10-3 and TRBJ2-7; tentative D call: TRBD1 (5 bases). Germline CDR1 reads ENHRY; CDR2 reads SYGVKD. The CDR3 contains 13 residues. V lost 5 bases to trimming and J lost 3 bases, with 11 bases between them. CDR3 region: CAISPQGYYEQYF. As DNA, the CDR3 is TGTGCCATCAGTCCGCAGGGATACTACGAGCAGTACTTC.

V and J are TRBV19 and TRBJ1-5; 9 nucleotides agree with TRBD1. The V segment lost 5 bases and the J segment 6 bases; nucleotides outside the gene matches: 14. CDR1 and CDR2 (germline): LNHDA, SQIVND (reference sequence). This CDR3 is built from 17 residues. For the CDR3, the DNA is TGTGCCAGTAGTCTAAAAGGACAGGGGCGTTCGGGTCAGCCCCAGCATTTT. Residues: CASSLKGQGRSGQPQHF.

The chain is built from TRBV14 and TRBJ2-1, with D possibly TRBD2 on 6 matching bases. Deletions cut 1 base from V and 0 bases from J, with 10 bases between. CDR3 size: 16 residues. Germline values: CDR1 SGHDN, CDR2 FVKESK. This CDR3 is CASSQGAGSSYNEQFF. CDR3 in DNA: TGTGCCAGCAGCCAAGGGGCCGGGAGCTCCTACAATGAGCAGTTCTTC. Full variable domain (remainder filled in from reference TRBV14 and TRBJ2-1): EAGVTQFPSHSVIEKGQTVTLRCDPISGHDNLYWYRRVMGKEIKFLLHFVKESKQDESGMPNNRFLAERTGGTYSTLKVQPAELEDSGVYFCASSQGAGSSYNEQFFGPGTRLTVL.

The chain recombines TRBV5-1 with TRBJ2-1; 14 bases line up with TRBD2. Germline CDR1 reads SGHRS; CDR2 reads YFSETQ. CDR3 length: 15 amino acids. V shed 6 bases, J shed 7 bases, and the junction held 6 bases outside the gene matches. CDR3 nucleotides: TGCGCCAGCAAGGGACTAGCGGGAGTGTATAATGAGCAGTTCTTC. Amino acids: CASKGLAGVYNEQFF.

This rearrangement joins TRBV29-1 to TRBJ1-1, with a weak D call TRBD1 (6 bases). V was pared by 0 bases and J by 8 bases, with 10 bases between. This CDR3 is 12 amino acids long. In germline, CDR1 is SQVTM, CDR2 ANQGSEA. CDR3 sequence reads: CSVEDLGTEAFF. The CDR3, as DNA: TGCAGCGTTGAAGATCTTGGGACAGAAGCTTTCTTT.

The CDR3 is CASSPAGGSFYEQYF. The CDR3 nucleotides are TGTGCCAGCAGTCCAGCTGGGGGAAGTTTCTACGAGCAGTACTTC. This chain links TRBV27 with TRBJ2-7; D assignment may be TRBD1 or TRBD2 (5 bases each). The V end was cut by 5 bases, the J end by 3 bases, with 17 bases between. Germline values: CDR1 MNHEY, CDR2 SMNVEV (reference sequence). The CDR3 consists of 15 residues.